Shown below are 13 T cell receptor beta chains from a single sample sequenced in a study of T cells in Graves' hyperthyroidism and ophthalmopathy. RNA transcripts were the template for amplifying TCR beta CDR3 regions. The HTBI primer set drove a first-round RT-PCR of the TCR CDR3. In TCRdb, the multiplex PCR reads were re-called with MiXCR into one record per CDR3 protein. The sample holds about half a million distinct CDR3 sequences; about 16% are singletons and the top ten take 25% to 35%. Sequenced input: blood. Source of these receptors: a woman aged 25 to 39 with Graves' ophthalmopathy.

This clonotype was observed a handful of times. The chain carries TRBV27 and TRBJ2-1; D gene unclear. CDR1 is MNHEY, CDR2 SMNVEV, per germline (reference sequence). The CDR3 spans 13 residues. V shed 3 bases and J shed 4 bases, with 7 bases lying between them. The CDR3 coding sequence is TGTGCCAGCAGTTTCCAAGTGTACAATGAGCAGTTCTTC. This encodes CASSFQVYNEQFF.

This clonotype was seen repeatedly, ten times or more. V is TRBV3-1 and J is TRBJ2-3; 10 bases are shared with TRBD2. J was trimmed by 0 bases and V by 4 bases; bases with no gene match: 4. CDR3 size: 16 residues. In germline, CDR1 is LGHDT, CDR2 YNNKEL (reference sequence). The CDR3 sequence: CASSRLAGGSTDTQYF. The CDR3 DNA follows: TGTGCCAGCAGCCGATTAGCGGGGGGAAGCACAGATACGCAGTATTTT.

This clonotype was picked up a small number of times. This chain connects TRBV6-2 or TRBV6-3 to TRBJ2-1; TRBD1 matches at 8 bases. V lost 3 bases, J lost 4 bases, and 5 bases stayed unmatched. Per the germline V gene, CDR1 is MNHEY and CDR2 is SVGEGT. The CDR3 is 15 residues long. In DNA form, the CDR3 reads TGTGCCAGCAGTTATAACAGGGGGGAATACAATGAGCAGTTCTTC. Encoded protein: CASSYNRGEYNEQFF.

This clonotype was found a few times. CDR3 protein: CASSFPGTGRPGYTF. In DNA, the CDR3 is TGTGCCAGCAGTTTCCCCGGGACAGGGCGTCCTGGCTACACCTTC. The V call is TRBV28, the J call TRBJ1-2, with TRBD1 identical over 9 bases. V lost 3 bases and J lost 7; bases outside the gene matches: 9. The CDR3 sequence is 15 residues long. CDR1 is MDHEN, CDR2 SYDVKM, per germline.

This clonotype was counted only a few times. The genes are TRBV4-1 and TRBJ1-5; D may be TRBD1 (6 bases). This CDR3 is 15 amino acids long. Trimming took 5 bases from V and 4 from J, leaving 15 bases between them. Germline V gene data show CDR1 as MGHRA and CDR2 as YSYEKL. The chain's CDR3 is CASSLWGARNQPQHF. CDR3 bases: TGCGCCAGCAGCTTATGGGGGGCGCGTAATCAGCCCCAGCATTTT.

The chain carries TRBV2 and TRBJ2-1; 11 bases fit TRBD2. CDR1 is SNHLY and CDR2 is FYNNEI in the germline V gene. The CDR3 extends over 14 amino acids. V shed 7 bases and J 7 bases; nucleotides not matched to a gene: 6. The DNA for the CDR3 is TGTGCCAGCATGCGAACTAGCGGGGGAAATGAGCAGTTCTTC. Its translation is CASMRTSGGNEQFF.

This chain links TRBV29-1 with TRBJ2-3; 9 nucleotides match TRBD2. Germline V gene data show CDR1 as SQVTM and CDR2 as ANQGSEA. The CDR3 has 15 amino acids. Trimming removed 8 bases from V and 4 bases from J; junction bases left unmatched: 13. CDR3 protein: CSTDRRAGGPDTQYF. In nucleotides, the CDR3 is TGCAGCACCGATAGGAGGGCGGGAGGGCCAGATACGCAGTATTTT.

This rearrangement joins TRBV4-3 to TRBJ1-2; no firm D call. Germline V gene sequence: CDR1 LGHNA, CDR2 YSLEER. Trimming took off 0 bases at V and 4 bases at J, with 12 bases between the two ends. The CDR3 is 15 residues long. CDR3 in DNA: TGCGCCAGCAGCCAAGATCGACCACGTTTCTATGGCTACACCTTC. Translated, it gives CASSQDRPRFYGYTF.

There are a few counts of this clonotype. The V and J genes are TRBV7-3 and TRBJ2-6; a weak D match, TRBD2 (5 bases). Trimming stripped 3 bases from V and 0 bases from J, with 12 bases between. The CDR3 is 17 amino acids. The germline gives CDR1 SGHTA, CDR2 FQGTGA. The CDR3 here is CASSLRALGSGANVLTF. The CDR3 DNA follows: TGTGCCAGCAGCTTGAGGGCTTTGGGCTCTGGGGCCAACGTCCTGACTTTC.

This clonotype showed up many times. The chain couples TRBV3-1 to TRBJ1-2; no firm D call. The CDR3 has 14 amino acids. Trimming pared 0 bases from V and 8 bases from J, leaving 13 bases between. Germline values: CDR1 LGHDT, CDR2 YNNKEL (reference sequence). This CDR3 reads CASSQEWSGQGYTF. For the CDR3, the DNA is TGTGCCAGCAGCCAAGAATGGTCAGGTCAAGGCTACACCTTC.

CDR3 coding DNA: TGTGCCATCAGCGGACCGGCGAACACCGGGGAGCTGTTTTTT. Translating it yields CAISGPANTGELFF. V usage is TRBV10-3 and J usage is TRBJ2-2; D is uncertain. The germline V and J ends were trimmed by 6 bases and 0 bases, with 8 bases remaining between them. CDR3 length: 14 residues. CDR1 is ENHRY and CDR2 is SYGVKD in the germline V gene.

Many counts were recorded for this clonotype. CDR3 amino acids: CASSSGTGANVLTF. In nucleotides, the CDR3 is TGTGCCAGCAGTTCCGGAACCGGGGCCAACGTCCTGACTTTC. The chain combines TRBV28 with TRBJ2-6; D gene uncertain. Trimming pared 4 bases from V and 4 bases from J, leaving 8 bases between. Germline-derived CDR1 and CDR2 are MDHEN and SYDVKM. This CDR3 contains 14 residues.

This clonotype was observed a few times. The chain employs TRBV12-3 or TRBV12-4 and TRBJ2-4, with a possible D match to TRBD1 (5 bases). Deletions cut 5 bases from V and 8 bases from J, with 16 bases between. This CDR3 is built from 14 residues. CDR3 in DNA: TGTGCCAGCAGTCCCGCAGGGTATGGGGACATTCAGTACTTC. As protein: CASSPAGYGDIQYF.